This T cell receptor (beta chain) was identified during a study of T cell changes during pregnancy in multiple sclerosis. The V segment lost 5 bases and the J segment 2 bases; nucleotides outside the gene matches: 10. Germline V gives CDR1 LNHNV, CDR2 YYDKDF (reference sequence). The CDR3 spans 16 residues. Here immunoSEQ multiplex PCR was the method, and the copy in TCRdb shows in-frame clones only, minus some. The repertoire consists of some 20,000 clones, with 91% occurring once and the leading ten covering around 0.67%. The sequencing used CD4+ T cells from peripheral blood mononuclear cells, collected in the third trimester of pregnancy. This sequence joins TRBV15 and TRBJ2-7; 9 bases are shared with TRBD1. This TCR was recovered from a female donor in good health, enrolled as a control in a pregnancy study. The CDR3 coding sequence is TGTGCCACCAGCCCCTTTCCACAGGGGGCTGCCTACGAGCAGTACTTC. This translates into CATSPFPQGAAYEQYF.